The present entry profiles one T cell receptor (beta chain) with its context. Its antigen remains unknown. Every single patient, without exception, relapsed after autologous stem cell transplantation, and brentuximab vedotin exposure varied. This record comes from a study of PD-1 blockade in classical Hodgkin lymphoma. TCRdb's table, derived via immunoSEQ multiplex PCR, lists solely in-frame clones and lacks some. The sample has approximately 99,000 clones; roughly 76% are singletons. This CDR3 is built from 15 residues. CDR1 and CDR2 from the germline V gene are SEHNR and FQNEAQ (reference sequence). Trimming shortened V by 2 bases and J by 3 bases, and 11 bases separated the two germline ends. Notes on the study in general: Whereas CD4+ TCR diversity had risen significantly by C4D1, CD8+ TCR diversity had not. Newly diagnosed patients had diversity similar to the baseline diversity of complete responders.

The genes are TRBV7-9 and TRBJ1-3; D might be TRBD1 (5 bases). This TCR was recovered from a human donor with classical Hodgkin lymphoma. Sequencing used peripheral blood mononuclear cells (PBMCs), obtained before the second cycle of nivolumab. CDR3 nucleotide sequence: TGTGCCAGCAGCTTAATAGGGGTCGTTGGAAACACCATATATTTT. This gives the protein CASSLIGVVGNTIYF. The entire variable domain, with the rest obtained from reference TRBV7-9 and TRBJ1-3, is as follows: DTGVSQNPRHKITKRGQNVTFRCDPISEHNRLYWYRQTLGQGPEFLTYFQNEAQLEKSRLLSDRFSAERPKGSFSTLEIQRTEQGDSAMYLCASSLIGVVGNTIYFGEGSWLTVV.